This T cell receptor beta chain is from a study of cytomegalovirus exposure and HLA in healthy donors. Across the study: There were fewer than 130 million unique TCR beta sequences, drawn from about 179 million T cells, in an earlier analysis. The study's findings and limits: Later examination showed HLA-associated TCR beta chains had greater clonal expansion than equally common others. Sequence variants that were highly shared formed a cluster that was likely a sequencing artifact.

The PCR employed 60 Vbeta primers together with 13 Jbeta primers. TCRdb's copy holds only in-frame clones and misses some; the assay was immunoSEQ multiplex PCR. This table has 55,000 to 80,000 clones, more than 70% appearing once. This CDR3 contains 12 residues. Per germline, CDR1 MGHDK and CDR2 SYGVNS. Trimming pared 3 bases from V and 8 bases from J, leaving 10 bases between. This clone was detected once. Its cognate antigen is unknown. The sequencing sample was made of PBMCs. This receptor was taken from a woman younger than 45 in good health and CMV-seronegative. V is TRBV25-1 and J is TRBJ1-1; D uncertain. The CDR3 DNA follows: TGTGCCAGCAGTGACGGGGAGATCGAAGCTTTCTTT. Protein product: CASSDGEIEAFF. The complete variable domain, with remaining parts taken from reference TRBV25-1 and TRBJ1-1, reads EADIYQTPRYLVIGTGKKITLECSQTMGHDKMYWYQQDPGMELHLIHYSYGVNSTEKGDLSSESTVSRIRTEHFPLTLESARPSHTSQYLCASSDGEIEAFFGQGTRLTVV.